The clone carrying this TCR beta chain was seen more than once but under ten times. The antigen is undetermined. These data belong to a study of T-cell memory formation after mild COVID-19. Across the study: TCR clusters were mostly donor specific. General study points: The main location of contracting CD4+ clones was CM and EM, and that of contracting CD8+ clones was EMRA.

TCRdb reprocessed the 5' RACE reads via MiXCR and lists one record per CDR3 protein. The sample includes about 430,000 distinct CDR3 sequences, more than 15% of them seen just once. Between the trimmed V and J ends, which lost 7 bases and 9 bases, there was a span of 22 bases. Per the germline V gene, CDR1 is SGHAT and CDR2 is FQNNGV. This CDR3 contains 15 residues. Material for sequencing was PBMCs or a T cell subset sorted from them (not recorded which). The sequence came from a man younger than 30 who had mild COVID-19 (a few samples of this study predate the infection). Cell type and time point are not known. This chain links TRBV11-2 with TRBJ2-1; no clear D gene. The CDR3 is CASTRISWRPREQFF. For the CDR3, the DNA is TGTGCCAGCACCCGAATCTCCTGGCGCCCCCGTGAGCAGTTCTTC.